A single count supports the clone carrying this T cell receptor (beta chain). Its cognate antigen is unknown. The data were taken from a study of monozygotic twins with cystic fibrosis. General study results and limits: Median Simpson clonality of approximately 0.0091 suggested naive T cells predominated. V usage most resembled the co-twin in 13 of 16 pairs. Nucleotide-identical clonotype sharing was significantly higher within monozygotic CF twin pairs than between unrelated CF individuals.

Sequencing used immunoSEQ multiplex PCR; TCRdb keeps in-frame clones, though not all of them. The sample carries over 25,000 clones, approximately 96% recorded once. Per the germline V gene, CDR1 is LNHDA and CDR2 is SQIVND (reference sequence). This CDR3 contains 15 residues. Trimming took off 2 bases at V and 3 bases at J, with 14 bases between the two ends. The V and J genes are TRBV19 and TRBJ2-7; D is unresolved. The sequencing input was blood. The TCR originated in a girl aged 2-10 years with cystic fibrosis. In DNA, the CDR3 is TGTGCCAGTAGTATATTTTTGGCAGCCAACTACGAGCAGTACTTC. It is translated as CASSIFLAANYEQYF. The variable domain in full, with the rest retrieved from reference TRBV19 and TRBJ2-7, is DGGITQSPKYLFRKEGQNVTLSCEQNLNHDAMYWYRQDPGQGLRLIYYSQIVNDFQKGDIAEGYSVSREKKESFPLTVTSAQKNPTAFYLCASSIFLAANYEQYFGPGTRLTVT.